This is a list of T cell receptor beta chains from one sample in a study of OX40 agonist ivuxolimab in advanced cancers. Some clones are missing from TCRdb's copy, which holds only in-frame ones; the method was immunoSEQ multiplex PCR. The sample includes fewer than 80,000 clones, 80% to 90% seen only once; the top ten take approximately 5.1%. Sequences were derived from CD4+ or CD8+ T cells sorted from blood, sampled in a trial of the OX40 agonist ivuxolimab. These receptors were taken from an adult with an advanced solid tumor such as melanoma, head and neck, liver or kidney cancer. Both conserved end residues are part of each CDR3. The D gene is left open where the match is weak. Where a row states a size, it is once, few, many or the class of an expanded clone; other rows omit it.

abundance: few; d_gene: TRBD1; j_gene: TRBJ2-5; v_gene: TRBV11-2; CDR3aa: CASTLRPGQGGETQYF; CDR3nt: TGTGCCAGCACCTTGAGGCCGGGACAGGGGGGCGAGACCCAGTACTTC
abundance: .; d_gene: .; j_gene: TRBJ2-1; v_gene: TRBV7-3; CDR3aa: CASSLIGGNNEQFF; CDR3nt: TGTGCCAGCAGCTTGATTGGTGGCAACAATGAGCAGTTCTTC
abundance: once; d_gene: .; j_gene: TRBJ1-1; v_gene: TRBV6-1; CDR3aa: CASTAGLNTEAFF; CDR3nt: TGTGCCAGCACTGCCGGGCTGAACACTGAAGCTTTCTTT
abundance: .; d_gene: TRBD2; j_gene: TRBJ2-3; v_gene: TRBV6-4; CDR3aa: CASSDSAGGTTDTQYF; CDR3nt: TGTGCCAGCAGTGACTCGGCGGGAGGAACCACAGATACGCAGTATTTT
abundance: .; d_gene: TRBD1; j_gene: TRBJ2-7; v_gene: TRBV27; CDR3aa: CASSPGTEVYEQYF; CDR3nt: TGTGCCAGCAGTCCAGGGACAGAGGTCTACGAGCAGTACTTC
abundance: few; d_gene: TRBD2; j_gene: TRBJ2-3; v_gene: TRBV4-1; CDR3aa: CASSDSGNTDTQYF; CDR3nt: TGCGCCAGCAGCGATAGCGGGAACACAGATACGCAGTATTTT
abundance: .; d_gene: .; j_gene: TRBJ1-3; v_gene: TRBV7-9; CDR3aa: CASSLVGRSSGNTIYF; CDR3nt: TGTGCCAGCAGCTTAGTTGGCCGAAGCTCTGGAAACACCATATATTTT
abundance: .; d_gene: .; j_gene: TRBJ1-4; v_gene: TRBV5-6; CDR3aa: CASSLGRTNEKLFF; CDR3nt: TGTGCCAGCAGCTTGGGCAGAACTAATGAAAAACTGTTTTTT
abundance: .; d_gene: TRBD2; j_gene: TRBJ2-4; v_gene: TRBV5-4; CDR3aa: CASSLILAGGPGKNIQYF; CDR3nt: TGTGCCAGCAGCTTAATACTAGCGGGGGGGCCGGGCAAAAACATTCAGTACTTC
abundance: .; d_gene: .; j_gene: TRBJ2-5; v_gene: TRBV20-1; CDR3aa: CSGEREETQYF; CDR3nt: TGCAGTGGTGAGCGGGAAGAGACCCAGTACTTC
abundance: .; d_gene: .; j_gene: TRBJ1-2; v_gene: TRBV9; CDR3aa: CASSPPGADYGYTF; CDR3nt: TGTGCCAGCAGCCCACCAGGGGCCGACTATGGCTACACCTTC
abundance: .; d_gene: .; j_gene: TRBJ2-2; v_gene: TRBV15; CDR3aa: CATSIPGVGPGELFF; CDR3nt: TGTGCCACCAGCATCCCTGGGGTGGGGCCCGGGGAGCTGTTTTTT